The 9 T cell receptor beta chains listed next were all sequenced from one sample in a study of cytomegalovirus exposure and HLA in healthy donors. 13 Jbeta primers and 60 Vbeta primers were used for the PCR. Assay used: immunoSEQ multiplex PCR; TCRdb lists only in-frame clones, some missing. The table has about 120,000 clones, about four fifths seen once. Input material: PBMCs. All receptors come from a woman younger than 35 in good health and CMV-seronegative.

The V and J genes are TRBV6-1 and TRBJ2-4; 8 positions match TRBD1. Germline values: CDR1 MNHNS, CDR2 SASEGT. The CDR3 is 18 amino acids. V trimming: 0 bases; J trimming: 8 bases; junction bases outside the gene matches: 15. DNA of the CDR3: TGTGCCAGCAGTGAAGCTGGGACAGGCCAAGTGGGCCAATACATTCAGTACTTC. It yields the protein CASSEAGTGQVGQYIQYF.

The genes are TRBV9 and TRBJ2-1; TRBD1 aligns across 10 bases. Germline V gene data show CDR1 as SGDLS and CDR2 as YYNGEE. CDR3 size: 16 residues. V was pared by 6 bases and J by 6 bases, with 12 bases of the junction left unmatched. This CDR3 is CASTPDLTGGRNEQFF. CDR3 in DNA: TGTGCCAGCACCCCGGACCTGACAGGGGGCCGCAATGAGCAGTTCTTC.

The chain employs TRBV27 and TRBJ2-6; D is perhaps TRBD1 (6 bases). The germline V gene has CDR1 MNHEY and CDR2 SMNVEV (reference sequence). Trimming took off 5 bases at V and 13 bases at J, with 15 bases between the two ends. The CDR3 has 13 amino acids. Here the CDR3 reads CASSPLSRGVLTF. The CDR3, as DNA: TGTGCCAGCAGTCCCCTAAGCAGGGGTGTCCTGACTTTC. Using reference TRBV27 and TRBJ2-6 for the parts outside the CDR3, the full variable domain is EAQVTQNPRYLITVTGKKLTVTCSQNMNHEYMSWYRQDPGLGLRQIYYSMNVEVTDKGDVPEGYKVSRKEKRNFPLILESPSPNQTSLYFCASSPLSRGVLTFGAGSRLTVL.

In nucleotides, the CDR3 is TGCAGCGTTGAGGGTCTGAAGCGAGGCTACACCTTC. It encodes CSVEGLKRGYTF. This sequence joins TRBV29-1 and TRBJ1-2; no reliable D call. V gave up 3 bases and J gave up 8 bases, with 13 bases separating them. CDR1 and CDR2 (germline): SQVTM, ANQGSEA. The CDR3 covers 12 residues.

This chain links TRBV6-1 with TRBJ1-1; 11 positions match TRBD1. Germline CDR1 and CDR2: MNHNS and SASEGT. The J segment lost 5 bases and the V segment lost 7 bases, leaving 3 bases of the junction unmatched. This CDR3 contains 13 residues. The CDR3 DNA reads TGTGCCAGCACGGGACAGGGGGGAACTGAAGCTTTCTTT. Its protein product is CASTGQGGTEAFF.

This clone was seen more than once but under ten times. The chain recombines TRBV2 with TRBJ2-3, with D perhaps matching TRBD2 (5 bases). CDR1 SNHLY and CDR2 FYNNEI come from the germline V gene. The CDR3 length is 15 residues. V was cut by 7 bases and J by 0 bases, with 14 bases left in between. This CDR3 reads CASTGRSGSTDTQYF. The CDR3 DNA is TGTGCCAGCACGGGAAGGTCAGGTAGCACAGATACGCAGTATTTT.

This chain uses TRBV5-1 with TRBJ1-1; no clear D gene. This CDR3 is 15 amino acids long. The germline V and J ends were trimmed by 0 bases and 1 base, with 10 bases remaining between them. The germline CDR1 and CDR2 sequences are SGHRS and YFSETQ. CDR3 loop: CASSLEPGTNTEAFF. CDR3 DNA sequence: TGCGCCAGCAGCTTGGAACCGGGAACGAACACTGAAGCTTTCTTT.

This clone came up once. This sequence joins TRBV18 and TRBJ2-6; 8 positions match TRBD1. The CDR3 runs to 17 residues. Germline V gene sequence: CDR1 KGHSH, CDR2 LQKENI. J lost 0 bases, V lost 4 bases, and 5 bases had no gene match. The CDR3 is CASSRTGQASGANVLTF. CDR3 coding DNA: TGTGCCAGCTCACGGACAGGGCAGGCCTCTGGGGCCAACGTCCTGACTTTC.

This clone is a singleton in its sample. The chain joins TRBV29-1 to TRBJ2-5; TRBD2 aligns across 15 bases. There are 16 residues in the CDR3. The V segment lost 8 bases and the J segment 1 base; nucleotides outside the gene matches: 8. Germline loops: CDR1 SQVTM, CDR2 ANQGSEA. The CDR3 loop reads CSLAGLAGGSQETQYF. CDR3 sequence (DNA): TGCAGCCTAGCCGGACTAGCGGGGGGGTCCCAAGAGACCCAGTACTTC. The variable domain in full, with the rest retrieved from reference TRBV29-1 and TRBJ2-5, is SAVISQKPSRDICQRGTSLTIQCQVDSQVTMMFWYRQQPGQSLTLIATANQGSEATYESGFVIDKFPISRPNLTFSTLTVSNMSPEDSSIYLCSLAGLAGGSQETQYFGPGTRLLVL.